This record covers a single TCR beta chain. Its antigen is unknown. No base qualities exist here, and no much larger clone lies one base off it. The immunoSEQ Assay, a bias-controlled multiplex PCR, was used to amplify TCRbeta CDR3 regions from genomic DNA. The original methods were these. The number of nucleated cells in each sample was estimated by amplification of reference gene primers within the assay. Sequence reads were collapsed and filtered to measure the absolute abundance of every unique TCRbeta CDR3 rearrangement. For each sample, productive Simpson clonality was calculated by taking the square root of Simpson's diversity index across productive rearrangements. Sourced from immuneACCESS, this table was stored by TCRdb with only in-frame sequences that have V and J called. A share of the clones is absent; for the studies checked, an unresolved V gene accounts for under half, and the remainder has no known explanation. V and J calls and clone size follow that table, whereas D and trimming were derived from the DNA. The sample yields about 220,000 clones; less than 90% were counted once. The top ten hold approximately 5% of the sample.

V is reduced by 1 base and J by 0 bases, leaving a spacing of 7 bases between them. CDR1 MNHNS and CDR2 SASEGT are derived from the germline V gene. Spanning cysteine to phenylalanine, the CDR3 consists of 16 amino acids. The kept DNA is CDR3 alone, 48 bases in frame from the first base. Another Seattle source contributed samples from volunteer blood donors who had recovered from COVID-19. Each collaborating institution followed its own protocols to collect whole blood in K2EDTA tubes. For TCRbeta analysis, collaborator samples were shipped as frozen whole blood, as isolated PBMCs, or as DNA extracted from either sample type. The entry originates in a study of blood T cell repertoires in COVID-19 (dated by TCRdb to the early 2020s). Describing the broader study: Collaborator samples came from the United States, Italy and Spain and covered acute and convalescent phases of COVID-19. The prospective study material was composed of cDNA or gDNA derived from T cells, B-cell-depleted T cells, or PBMCs. The repertoires were released in a freely available public database intended as a resource for research on the immune response to SARS-CoV-2. Where HLA class I and class II types were available, the types were taken from metadata supplied by the sample provider, not from assay-based typing. Nearly every sample came with metadata listing a de-identified subject ID, COVID-19 status, age in years and sex. The dataset comprised deeply sampled blood TCRbeta repertoires from subjects exposed to, actively infected with, or recovered from COVID-19. The samples were drawn from the first 160 participants of the ongoing ImmuneRACE study and from some 1,300 subjects provided by 6 global collaborators.

Broader findings and caveats from the paper: Clinical and demographic metadata were provided uncurated, with the amount varying by source and participant.

The sequence derives from a woman aged 55-70 years who had recovered from COVID-19. The rearranged chain carries TRBV6-1 and TRBJ1-6; no D gene is confidently identified. Sequences were obtained from peripheral blood. The CDR3 is CASSEVGSSYNSPLHF. The DNA is as follows: TGTGCCAGCAGTGAAGTTGGGAGCTCCTATAATTCACCCCTCCACTTT.